The 16 T cell receptor beta chains reported below all come from one sample, sequenced in a study of blood T cell repertoires in COVID-19. Libraries were prepared by immunoSEQ multiplex PCR; TCRdb keeps only in-frame clonotypes and omits some of them. The sample gives tens of thousands of clones, 80% to 90% of which show up once; roughly 5% is in the top ten. Sequenced input: peripheral blood. The receptor set was obtained from a woman of 80 years or more with active or convalescent COVID-19.

The chain carries TRBV6-5 and TRBJ2-7; tentatively, D is TRBD2 (6 bases). The CDR3 contains 16 residues. Germline assignment: CDR1 MNHEY and CDR2 SVGAGI. The V end lost 0 bases, the J end lost 4 bases, and 16 bases lay between the germline ends. The chain's CDR3 is CASSYSYGGGRYEQYF. CDR3 in DNA: TGTGCCAGCAGTTACTCATACGGGGGAGGTCGTTACGAGCAGTACTTC.

The chain uses TRBV19 and TRBJ1-1; 8 nucleotides agree with TRBD1. CDR1 and CDR2 from the germline V gene are LNHDA and SQIVND (reference sequence). This CDR3 region has 13 residues. Trimming took 3 bases from V and 6 from J; bases not matched to a gene: 3. CDR3 sequence (DNA): TGTGCCAGTAGTATGCAGGGGGCGGCTGAAGCTTTCTTT. Protein: CASSMQGAAEAFF.

This clone was found a few times. J is TRBJ1-1 and V is TRBV30; 8 positions match TRBD1. Germline V gene sequence: CDR1 GTSNPN, CDR2 SVGIG (reference sequence). This CDR3 region has 13 residues. The V gene end was trimmed by 3 bases and the J gene end by 4 bases; junction bases not matched to a gene: 4. DNA for the CDR3: TGTGCCTGGAGCAAGACAGGGGCCACTGAAGCTTTCTTT. Translation gives CAWSKTGATEAFF.

The CDR3 sequence: CASSLGAAGVGNEQFF. The DNA for the CDR3 is TGTGCCAGCAGTTTAGGCGCGGCAGGGGTTGGGAATGAGCAGTTCTTC. The rearrangement joins TRBV28 to TRBJ2-1; maybe TRBD1 (6 bases). The CDR3 loop spans 16 amino acids. Trimming removed 2 bases at V and 7 bases at J, with 18 bases between. Germline CDR1 MDHEN, CDR2 SYDVKM.

This clone was counted only a few times. The chain uses TRBV9 and TRBJ2-5, with D uncertain. The CDR3 is 17 amino acids. V was pared by 3 bases and J by 5 bases, with 23 bases between. Looked up from germline, CDR1 is SGDLS and CDR2 is YYNGEE. The CDR3 DNA follows: TGTGCCAGCAGCGCCGCCGCCCCCACCCAGGCCGTTGAGACCCAGTACTTC. It specifies CASSAAAPTQAVETQYF.

This clone was seen a few times. This chain connects TRBV4-1 to TRBJ1-1, with TRBD1 matching 8 bases. This CDR3 is 19 amino acids long. Germline V CDR1 and CDR2: MGHRA, YSYEKL. J gave up 1 base and V 0 bases, and 13 bases lay outside the gene matches. The CDR3 protein is CASSQDPPGGELGNTEAFF. DNA of the CDR3: TGCGCCAGCAGCCAAGATCCCCCAGGGGGCGAACTCGGGAACACTGAAGCTTTCTTT.

The chain recombines TRBV5-1 with TRBJ2-1; D is uncertain. V lost 4 bases and J lost 8, with 10 bases in between. The V gene's germline CDR1 is SGHRS and CDR2 YFSETQ. The CDR3 is made up of 12 amino acids. This chain's CDR3 is CASSRDAYEQFF. The CDR3 DNA reads TGCGCCAGCAGCCGAGATGCCTATGAGCAGTTCTTC.

Of note for this clone: The same CDR3 arises from other DNA sequences in this sample as well. The chain joins TRBV7-2 to TRBJ2-2; D gene uncertain. Between the trimmed V and J ends, which lost 5 bases and 3 bases, there was a span of 4 bases. The CDR3 loop spans 12 amino acids. CDR1 is SGHTA and CDR2 is FQGNSA in the germline V gene. In DNA form, the CDR3 reads TGTGCCAGCAGCCCATACACCGGGGAGCTGTTTTTT. Its translation is CASSPYTGELFF.

Only a few counts were recorded for this clone. The chain combines TRBV2 with TRBJ1-1; TRBD1 aligns across 7 bases. J was trimmed by 5 bases and V by 7 bases; bases with no gene match: 13. Germline CDR1 is SNHLY and CDR2 is FYNNEI. This CDR3 spans 15 amino acids. Written as DNA, the CDR3 is TGTGCCAGCACTAAAGCTCAGACAGGGCAAACTGAAGCTTTCTTT. Residues: CASTKAQTGQTEAFF. The variable domain in full, completed from reference TRBV2 and TRBJ1-1, reads EPEVTQTPSHQVTQMGQEVILRCVPISNHLYFYWYRQILGQKVEFLVSFYNNEISEKSEIFDDQFSVERPDGSNFTLKIRSTKLEDSAMYFCASTKAQTGQTEAFFGQGTRLTVV.

The rearrangement links TRBV27 to TRBJ2-7; D gene uncertain. The V gene's germline CDR1 is MNHEY and CDR2 SMNVEV (reference sequence). CDR3 length: 17 amino acids. V lost 5 bases to trimming and J lost 4 bases, with 24 bases between them. The CDR3 here is CASSRLLSPRYSYEQYF. The CDR3 DNA reads as TGTGCCAGCAGTCGACTGTTGTCTCCTAGATATTCTTACGAGCAGTACTTC.

CDR3 region: CASSSDPGGFGNSPLHF. CDR3 nucleotide sequence: TGCGCCAGCAGCTCGGACCCGGGAGGTTTCGGGAATTCACCCCTCCACTTT. The V and J genes are TRBV5-1 and TRBJ1-6; D uncertain. Trimming shortened V by 3 bases and J by 7 bases, and 20 bases separated the two germline ends. The germline gives CDR1 SGHRS, CDR2 YFSETQ. This CDR3 region has 17 residues.

This chain joins TRBV29-1 and TRBJ2-5; D is unresolved. The CDR3 is made up of 12 amino acids. Germline CDR1 and CDR2: SQVTM and ANQGSEA. In DNA, the CDR3 is TGCAGTGCATGGCACATCCAAGAGACCCAGTACTTC. Translation: CSAWHIQETQYF.

The V and J genes are TRBV3-1 (or the pseudogene TRBV3-2) and TRBJ1-6; D gene ambiguous. The V and J ends lost 6 bases and 5 bases respectively, with 14 bases between them. Germline CDR1 is LGHDT and CDR2 is YNNKEL (reference sequence). The CDR3 has 15 amino acids. Here the CDR3 reads CASSSSHGNNSPLHF. The CDR3, as DNA: TGTGCCAGCAGTTCCTCCCACGGGAATAATTCACCCCTCCACTTT.

The rearrangement joins TRBV10-3 to TRBJ1-4, with D perhaps matching TRBD1 (6 bases). CDR1 ENHRY and CDR2 SYGVKD come from the germline V gene. V lost 8 bases, J lost 10 bases, and 17 bases lay in between. The CDR3 totals 13 residues. The CDR3 sequence: CAIQGQPIGKLFF. The CDR3 DNA follows: TGTGCCATCCAGGGACAACCCATTGGAAAACTGTTTTTT.

The chain recombines TRBV6-2 or TRBV6-3 with TRBJ1-1; D ambiguous. V was clipped by 0 bases and J by 2 bases, with 10 bases between them. The CDR3 is 15 amino acids. CDR1 and CDR2 (germline): MNHEY, SVGEGT. CDR3 DNA sequence: TGTGCCAGCAGTTACTCGACCCGAGGAAACACTGAAGCTTTCTTT. This gives the protein CASSYSTRGNTEAFF.

V and J are TRBV4-3 and TRBJ2-7; possibly TRBD2 for D (6 bases). The germline gives CDR1 LGHNA, CDR2 YSLEER. The CDR3 consists of 15 residues. V dropped 5 bases and J dropped 0 bases, with 14 bases sitting between them. CDR3 region: CASSYELALSYEQYF. CDR3 bases: TGCGCCAGCAGCTATGAACTAGCCCTCTCCTACGAGCAGTACTTC.